This T cell receptor beta chain was profiled in a study of blood T cell repertoires in COVID-19. Study summary: Samples of COVID-19 (acute and convalescent) were obtained from the United States, Italy and Spain. T cells, B-cell-depleted T cells, or PBMCs provided the cDNA or gDNA that served as material.

Under the authors' procedure: Quantification of nucleated cells was approximated via reference gene primer amplification. Libraries were prepared by immunoSEQ multiplex PCR; TCRdb keeps only in-frame clonotypes and omits some of them. D and trimming come from the DNA, and the V and J calls and clone size come from that table. Found here are 91,000 or so clones, more than 70% of them singletons; the top ten hold under 15%. Germline trimming cut 2 bases from V and 6 bases from J; bases unmatched to any gene: 1. The CDR3 is 12 amino acids. The germline V gene encodes CDR1 GTSNPN and CDR2 SVGIG (reference sequence).

Sequenced sample: peripheral blood. This receptor was taken from a woman aged 60 to 75 in a cohort sampled during active or convalescent COVID-19. V usage is TRBV30 and J usage is TRBJ1-5, with TRBD1 matching 7 bases. In DNA, the CDR3 is TGTGCCTGGAGTAGGGGGCCTCAGCCCCAGCATTTT. Protein product: CAWSRGPQPQHF.